The next 18 T cell receptor beta chains were all read from a single sample in a study of blood T cell repertoires in COVID-19. Profiling relied on immunoSEQ multiplex PCR, and the TCRdb table lists in-frame clones only, not all of them. The data show under 400,000 clones, almost 90% seen once. Input material: PBMCs or T cells enriched from blood (not recorded which). Receptors were obtained from a woman aged 30 to 39 who had been exposed to COVID-19.

The V gene is TRBV7-3, the J gene TRBJ2-1; D may be TRBD2 (5 bases). The CDR3 runs to 12 residues. Germline V gives CDR1 SGHTA, CDR2 FQGTGA. V gave up 5 bases and J gave up 9 bases, with 11 bases separating them. DNA of the CDR3: TGTGCCAGCAGCCCGGACTTTAGTGAGCAGTTCTTC. Translated, it gives CASSPDFSEQFF.

This clone was observed once. This chain joins TRBV7-9 and TRBJ2-5, with 7 bases lining up with TRBD2. Germline CDR1 reads SEHNR; CDR2 reads FQNEAQ (reference sequence). This CDR3 is 14 amino acids long. The V gene end was trimmed by 3 bases and the J gene end by 5 bases; junction bases not matched to a gene: 6. The CDR3 region has the DNA TGTGCCAGCAGCTTGGGAGGGCCGAGGGAGACCCAGTACTTC. Protein: CASSLGGPRETQYF.

The CDR3 coding sequence is TGTGCCACCTGCCCAGTTCGGGACAGTGACAATGAGCAGTTCTTC. Protein sequence: CATCPVRDSDNEQFF. The chain couples TRBV10-3 to TRBJ2-1, with TRBD1 matching 7 bases. J was trimmed by 5 bases and V by 10 bases; bases with no gene match: 14. Germline loops: CDR1 ENHRY, CDR2 SYGVKD. The CDR3 totals 15 residues.

The rearrangement joins TRBV5-1 to TRBJ2-2; tentatively, D is TRBD1 (5 bases). The V end was cut by 3 bases, the J end by 5 bases, with 11 bases between. Germline V gene lookup returns CDR1 SGHRS and CDR2 YFSETQ. The CDR3 totals 14 residues. The CDR3 here is CASSSQGGTGELFF. Here the CDR3 DNA reads TGCGCCAGCAGCTCTCAGGGTGGGACCGGGGAGCTGTTTTTT.

The rearrangement uses TRBV15 and TRBJ1-3; D is unresolved. There are 17 residues in the CDR3. The germline CDR1 and CDR2 sequences are LNHNV and YYDKDF (reference sequence). Trimming took 0 bases from V and 0 from J, leaving 12 bases between them. The CDR3 bases are TGTGCCACCAGCAGAGACACCCTACCTAGCTCTGGAAACACCATATATTTT. Translated, it gives CATSRDTLPSSGNTIYF.

This clone appeared once. V is TRBV5-6 and J is TRBJ2-7; TRBD2 matches at 16 bases. The CDR3 covers 16 residues. CDR1 SGHDT and CDR2 YYEEEE come from the germline V gene. Unmatched junction bases numbered 1, after V lost 3 bases and J lost 1 base. The chain's CDR3 is CASSSGLAGGSYEQYF. The DNA of the CDR3 is TGTGCCAGCAGCTCGGGACTAGCGGGAGGGTCCTACGAGCAGTACTTC. The whole variable domain, remainder taken from reference TRBV5-6 and TRBJ2-7, is DAGVTQSPTHLIKTRGQQVTLRCSPKSGHDTVSWYQQALGQGPQFIFQYYEEEERQRGNFPDRFSGHQFPNYSSELNVNALLLGDSALYLCASSSGLAGGSYEQYFGPGTRLTVT.

The chain has TRBV6-5 and TRBJ1-1; perhaps TRBD1 as D (5 bases). The V end lost 0 bases, the J end lost 1 base, and 9 bases lay between the germline ends. The V gene's germline CDR1 is MNHEY and CDR2 SVGAGI. This CDR3 contains 15 residues. The CDR3 bases are TGTGCCAGCAGTTACTCCCAGGGTCGGAACACTGAAGCTTTCTTT. Translation gives CASSYSQGRNTEAFF.

The chain joins TRBV19 to TRBJ1-5; 9 nucleotides match TRBD1. This CDR3 is 15 amino acids long. Germline V gene lookup returns CDR1 LNHDA and CDR2 SQIVND (reference sequence). V dropped 6 bases and J dropped 3; count of bases not matched to a gene: 6. CDR3 bases: TGTGCCAGTAGGCCACAGGGGGCGGTCAATCAGCCCCAGCATTTT. This encodes CASRPQGAVNQPQHF.

The chain carries TRBV12-3 or TRBV12-4 and TRBJ2-2; weak D call: TRBD2 (6 bases). V shed 3 bases and J shed 7 bases, with 9 bases lying between them. This CDR3 contains 13 residues. The CDR3 DNA is TGTGCCAGCAGTTTGTTGGGGGGCGGGGAGCTGTTTTTT. The encoded protein is CASSLLGGGELFF.

The chain links TRBV7-8 to TRBJ1-5; TRBD1 aligns across 8 bases. The V gene end was trimmed by 4 bases and the J gene end by 5 bases; junction bases not matched to a gene: 4. The germline CDR1 and CDR2 sequences are SGHVS and FQNEAQ. This CDR3 is built from 14 residues. CDR3 DNA sequence: TGTGCCAGCAGCTCCCACAGGGGGGATCAGCCCCAGCATTTT. This sequence encodes CASSSHRGDQPQHF.

The gene calls are TRBV5-1 and TRBJ2-7; 14 bases match TRBD2. The trim removed 4 bases at V and 6 bases at J, leaving 9 bases unmatched. This CDR3 region has 16 residues. Germline V CDR1 and CDR2: SGHRS, YFSETQ. The CDR3: CASSPGLAGGKPEQYF. Written as DNA, the CDR3 is TGCGCCAGCAGCCCCGGACTAGCGGGAGGTAAACCCGAGCAGTACTTC.

The chain carries TRBV10-3 and TRBJ2-5; tentative D call: TRBD1 (7 bases). Germline CDR1 is ENHRY and CDR2 is SYGVKD. This CDR3 comprises 16 residues. Trimming removed 0 bases from V and 6 bases from J, with 17 bases in between. The chain's CDR3 is CAISESGRGTQQTQYF. Written as DNA, the CDR3 is TGTGCCATCAGTGAGTCGGGCAGGGGGACTCAACAGACCCAGTACTTC.

This chain connects TRBV28 to TRBJ1-2; D might be TRBD1 (5 bases). V lost 6 bases to trimming and J lost 3 bases, with 8 bases between them. CDR3 length: 12 amino acids. The V gene's germline CDR1 is MDHEN and CDR2 SYDVKM. In DNA form, the CDR3 reads TGTGCCAGCAGGATCAGGGACTATGGCTACACCTTC. Protein sequence: CASRIRDYGYTF.

This sequence joins TRBV2 and TRBJ2-3, with D possibly TRBD2 on 5 matching bases. The CDR3 totals 14 residues. CDR1 and CDR2 from the germline V gene are SNHLY and FYNNEI. V was shortened by 5 bases and J by 2 bases, with 11 bases between the two germline ends. The DNA of the CDR3 is TGTGCCAGCAGTCCGTGGACTGCCACAGATACGCAGTATTTT. Protein sequence: CASSPWTATDTQYF. Combining the CDR3 with reference TRBV2 and TRBJ2-3 gives the whole variable domain EPEVTQTPSHQVTQMGQEVILRCVPISNHLYFYWYRQILGQKVEFLVSFYNNEISEKSEIFDDQFSVERPDGSNFTLKIRSTKLEDSAMYFCASSPWTATDTQYFGPGTRLTVL.

The sample holds a few counts of this clone. The chain combines TRBV7-2 with TRBJ2-1; TRBD2 aligns across 8 bases. Trimming removed 1 base from V and 4 bases from J; junction bases left unmatched: 3. Germline V gene data show CDR1 as SGHTA and CDR2 as FQGNSA. This CDR3 is 15 amino acids long. This CDR3 is CASSLGREGYNEQFF. The CDR3 DNA sequence: TGTGCCAGCAGCTTAGGACGGGAGGGATACAATGAGCAGTTCTTC.

The V call is TRBV5-1, the J call TRBJ1-3; the D is unclear. V was trimmed by 0 bases and J by 0 bases, leaving 7 bases between them. The CDR3 sequence is 15 residues long. The germline gives CDR1 SGHRS, CDR2 YFSETQ. The CDR3 protein is CASSLGGYSGNTIYF. In DNA form, the CDR3 reads TGCGCCAGCAGCTTGGGCGGATACTCTGGAAACACCATATATTTT.

J is TRBJ2-3 and V is TRBV27; 14 bases fit TRBD2. CDR3 length: 18 amino acids. V was pared by 4 bases and J by 1 base, with 7 bases of the junction left unmatched. The V gene's germline CDR1 is MNHEY and CDR2 SMNVEV (reference sequence). CDR3 sequence: CASSSRLAGGWGTDTQYF. The CDR3 bases are TGTGCCAGCAGTTCAAGACTAGCGGGAGGGTGGGGCACAGATACGCAGTATTTT.

The gene calls are TRBV10-3 and TRBJ2-1; 12 bases match TRBD2. The junction had 2 bases not matched to a gene; V was cut back by 0 bases and J by 5 bases. The germline CDR1 and CDR2 sequences are ENHRY and SYGVKD. This CDR3 has 16 residues. CDR3 sequence reads: CAISESASGRDNEQFF. The CDR3 region has the DNA TGTGCCATCAGTGAGTCCGCTAGCGGGAGGGACAATGAGCAGTTCTTC.